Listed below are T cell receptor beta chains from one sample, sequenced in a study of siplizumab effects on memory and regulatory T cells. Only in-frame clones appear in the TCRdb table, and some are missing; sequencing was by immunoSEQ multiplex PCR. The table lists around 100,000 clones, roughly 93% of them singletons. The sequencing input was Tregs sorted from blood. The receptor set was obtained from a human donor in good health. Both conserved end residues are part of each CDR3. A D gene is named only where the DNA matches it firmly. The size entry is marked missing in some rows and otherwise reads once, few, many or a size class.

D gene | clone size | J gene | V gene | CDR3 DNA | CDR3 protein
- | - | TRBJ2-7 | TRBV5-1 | TGCGCCAGCAGCTTGGCGGGCCGGTCCTACGAGCAGTACTTC | CASSLAGRSYEQYF
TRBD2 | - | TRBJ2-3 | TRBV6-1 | TGTGCCAGCAGTGACCTTGGGACTAGCAGAGATACGCAGTATTTT | CASSDLGTSRDTQYF
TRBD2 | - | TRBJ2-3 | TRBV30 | TGTGCCTGGAGTGTCTCTAGCGGGGGGCCCGATACGCAGTATTTT | CAWSVSSGGPDTQYF
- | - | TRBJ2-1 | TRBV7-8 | TGTGCCAGCAGCCAATGGAGTGCCGATGAGCAGTTCTTC | CASSQWSADEQFF
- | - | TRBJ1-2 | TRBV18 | TGTGCCAGCTCACCCCTGGACTATGGCTACACCTTC | CASSPLDYGYTF
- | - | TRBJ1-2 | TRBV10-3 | TGTGCCATCAGCCGAGACAGAGACTATGGCTACACCTTC | CAISRDRDYGYTF
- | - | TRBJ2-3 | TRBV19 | TGTGCCACACGGGGGTATCCTGCAGATACGCAGTATTTT | CATRGYPADTQYF
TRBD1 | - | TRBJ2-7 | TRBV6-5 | TGTGCCAGCAGCTTCCGGGACAGGGTGGACGAGCAGTACTTC | CASSFRDRVDEQYF
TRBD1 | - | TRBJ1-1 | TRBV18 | TGTGCCAGCTCACCACTACAGACAGGGGCGGGAACTGAAGCTTTCTTT | CASSPLQTGAGTEAFF
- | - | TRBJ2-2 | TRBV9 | TGTGCCAGCAGCGTAGCGACGGGAGTCACCGGGGAGCTGTTTTTT | CASSVATGVTGELFF
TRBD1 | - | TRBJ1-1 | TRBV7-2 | TGTGCCAGCAGCTTACAGGGGGGGGGCACTGAAGCTTTCTTT | CASSLQGGGTEAFF
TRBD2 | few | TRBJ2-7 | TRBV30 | TGTGCCTTGTCCGGGACTAACTCCTACGAGCAGTACTTC | CALSGTNSYEQYF
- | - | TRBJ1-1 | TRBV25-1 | TGTGCCAGCAGTGAATGGGGCAGGAACACTGAAGCTTTCTTT | CASSEWGRNTEAFF
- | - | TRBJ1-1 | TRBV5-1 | TGCGCCAGCAGACAGGACGGGTACACTGAAGCTTTCTTT | CASRQDGYTEAFF
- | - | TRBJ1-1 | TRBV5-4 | TGTGCCAGCAGCCCGGACGGATACATGAACAAGGAAGCTTTCTTT | CASSPDGYMNKEAFF
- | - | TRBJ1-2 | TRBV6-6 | TGTGCCAGCAGCCCCTGGGGGACATCTGGCTACACCTTC | CASSPWGTSGYTF
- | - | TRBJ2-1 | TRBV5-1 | TGCGCCAGCAGCTTGGAGGATGAGCAGTTCTTC | CASSLEDEQFF
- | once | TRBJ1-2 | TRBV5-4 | TGTGCCAGCAGCTTTCCTAGAGGAGGGAGATCCCTAGACTATGGCTACACCTTC | CASSFPRGGRSLDYGYTF
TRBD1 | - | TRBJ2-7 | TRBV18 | TGTGCCAGCTCAACGGGACAGAATTACGAGCAGTACTTC | CASSTGQNYEQYF
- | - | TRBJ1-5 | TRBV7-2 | TGTGCCAGCAGCTTAGCGCGCCAGAATCAGCCCCAGCATTTT | CASSLARQNQPQHF
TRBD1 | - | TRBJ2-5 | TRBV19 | TGTGCCAGTAGCCTCCAGAGACAGGGCTGGGGACAAGAGACCCAGTACTTC | CASSLQRQGWGQETQYF
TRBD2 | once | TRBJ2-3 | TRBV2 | TGTGCCAGCAGTCCAGGACTAGCGGGGGGGGATACGCAGTATTTT | CASSPGLAGGDTQYF
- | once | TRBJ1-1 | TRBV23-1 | TGCGCCAGCGGCCGGGGGCCTTTCGGAGCTTTCTTT | CASGRGPFGAFF
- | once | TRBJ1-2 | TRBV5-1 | TGCGCCAGCAGGGGCGGAAACTATGGCTACACCTTC | CASRGGNYGYTF
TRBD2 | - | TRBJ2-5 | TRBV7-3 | TGTGCCAGCAGCTTATCCGGGGGGGAGACCCAGTACTTC | CASSLSGGETQYF
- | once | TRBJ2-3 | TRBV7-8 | TGTGCCAGCAGCTTAGAGATTGCCGGGAGCACAGATACGCAGTATTTT | CASSLEIAGSTDTQYF
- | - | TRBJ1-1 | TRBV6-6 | TGTGCCAGCAGTTACTCGGCCCAGCGGGGAACTGAAGCTTTCTTT | CASSYSAQRGTEAFF
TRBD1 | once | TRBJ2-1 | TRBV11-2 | TGTGCCAGCAGCTTAGGGACAGGAAAGCCATACAATGAGCAGTTCTTC | CASSLGTGKPYNEQFF
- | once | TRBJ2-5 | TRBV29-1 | TGCAGCGTCGACCGAGGAGAGCAGTCCCAGTACTTC | CSVDRGEQSQYF
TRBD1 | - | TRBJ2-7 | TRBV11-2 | TGTGCCAGCAGCTTAAACCGGGGGACAGGGCGCTACGAGCAGTACTTC | CASSLNRGTGRYEQYF
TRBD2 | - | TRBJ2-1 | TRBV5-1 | TGCGCCAGCAGCTCACGGGGGACTAGCGGAGTCGAGCAGTTCTTC | CASSSRGTSGVEQFF
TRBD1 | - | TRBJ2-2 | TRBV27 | TGTGCCAGCAGTTCCACAGGGGTGTACACCGGGGAGCTGTTTTTT | CASSSTGVYTGELFF
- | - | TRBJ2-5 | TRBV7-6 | TGTGCCAGCAGCTCAAACAGGGGGGGAGAGACCCAGTACTTC | CASSSNRGGETQYF
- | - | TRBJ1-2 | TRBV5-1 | TGCGCCAGCAGCATGGGGGGGAATGGCTACACCTTC | CASSMGGNGYTF
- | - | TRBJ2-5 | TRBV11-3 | TGTGCCAGCAGCCCACTTGGGGCGGAGACCCAGTACTTC | CASSPLGAETQYF
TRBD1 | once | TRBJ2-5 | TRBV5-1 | TGCGCCAGCGCCCGGGGGGACAGGGTCCAAGAGACCCAGTACTTC | CASARGDRVQETQYF
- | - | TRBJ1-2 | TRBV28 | TGTGCCAGCAGTTTTTGGACTGCGGCTAACTATGGCTACACCTTC | CASSFWTAANYGYTF
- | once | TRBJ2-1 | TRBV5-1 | TGCGCCAGCAGCCCCGTCGGGGGAGGCGGGATGGGGGAGCAGTTCTTC | CASSPVGGGGMGEQFF
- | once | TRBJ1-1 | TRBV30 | TGTGCCTGGAGACTTGCGGAGCCTGAAGCTTTCTTT | CAWRLAEPEAFF
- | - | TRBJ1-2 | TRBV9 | TGTGCCAGCAGCGTCCCCGGAGGCTACACCTTC | CASSVPGGYTF
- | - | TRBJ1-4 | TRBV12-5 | TGTGCTAGTGGTGGGCCGGGGGAAGAAAAACTGTTTTTT | CASGGPGEEKLFF